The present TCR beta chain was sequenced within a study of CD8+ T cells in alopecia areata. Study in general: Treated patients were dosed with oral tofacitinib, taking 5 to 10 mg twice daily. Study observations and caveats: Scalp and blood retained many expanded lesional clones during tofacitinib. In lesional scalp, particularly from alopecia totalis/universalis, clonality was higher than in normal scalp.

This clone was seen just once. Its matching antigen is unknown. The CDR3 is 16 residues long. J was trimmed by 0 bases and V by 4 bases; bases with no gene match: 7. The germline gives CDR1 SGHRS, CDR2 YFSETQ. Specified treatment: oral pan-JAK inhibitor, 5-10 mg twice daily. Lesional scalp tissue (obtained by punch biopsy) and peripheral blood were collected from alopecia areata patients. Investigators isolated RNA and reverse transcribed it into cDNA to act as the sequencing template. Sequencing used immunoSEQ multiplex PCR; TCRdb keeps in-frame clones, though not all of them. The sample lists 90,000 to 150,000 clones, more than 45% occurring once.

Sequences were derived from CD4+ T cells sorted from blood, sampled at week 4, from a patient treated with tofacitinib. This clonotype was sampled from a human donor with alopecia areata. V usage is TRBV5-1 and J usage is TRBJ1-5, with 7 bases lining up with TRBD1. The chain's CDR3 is CASSPMGTVSNQPQHF. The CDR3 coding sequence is TGCGCCAGCAGCCCAATGGGGACAGTTAGCAATCAGCCCCAGCATTTT.